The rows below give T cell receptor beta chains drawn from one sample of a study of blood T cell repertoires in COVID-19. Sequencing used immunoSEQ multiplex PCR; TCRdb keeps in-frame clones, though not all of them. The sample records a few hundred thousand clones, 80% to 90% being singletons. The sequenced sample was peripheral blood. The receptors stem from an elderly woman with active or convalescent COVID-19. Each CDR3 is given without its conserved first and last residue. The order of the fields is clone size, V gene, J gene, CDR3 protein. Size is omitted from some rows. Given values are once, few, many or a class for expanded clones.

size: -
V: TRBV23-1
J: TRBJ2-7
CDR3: ASSQARGEQY

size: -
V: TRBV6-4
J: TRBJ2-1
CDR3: ASSDSGGGTYNEQF

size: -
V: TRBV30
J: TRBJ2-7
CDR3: AWGTTSGPLPQY

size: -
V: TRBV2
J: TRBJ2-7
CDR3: ASGLVYEQY

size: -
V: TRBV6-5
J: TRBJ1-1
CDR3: ASSYSYRGGAF

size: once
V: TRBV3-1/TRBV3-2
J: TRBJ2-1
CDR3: ASSPSYLEQF

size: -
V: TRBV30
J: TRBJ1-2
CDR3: AWSVIFAGGYT

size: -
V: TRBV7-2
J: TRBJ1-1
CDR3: ASSLGHANTEAF

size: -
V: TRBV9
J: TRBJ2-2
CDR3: ASSPKSGTGELF

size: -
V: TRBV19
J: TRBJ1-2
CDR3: ASSDTNYGYT

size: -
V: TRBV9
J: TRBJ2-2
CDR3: ASEGAMSTGELF

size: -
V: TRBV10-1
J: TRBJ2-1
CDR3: ASQEGQVGNEQF

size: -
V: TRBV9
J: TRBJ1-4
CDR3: ASSVVAGGKGEKLF

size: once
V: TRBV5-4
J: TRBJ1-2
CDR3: ASSLQSRGYGYT

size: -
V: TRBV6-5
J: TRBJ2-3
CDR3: ASSDLADSTDTQY

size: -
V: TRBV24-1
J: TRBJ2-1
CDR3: ATSERSNEQF

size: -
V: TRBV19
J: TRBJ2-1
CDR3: ASSTPPTARWDNEQF

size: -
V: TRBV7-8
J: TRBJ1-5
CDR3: ASMIDRGLNQPQH

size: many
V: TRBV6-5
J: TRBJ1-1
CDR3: ASTYGQRDTVAF

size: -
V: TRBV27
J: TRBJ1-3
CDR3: ASSPQNSGNTIY

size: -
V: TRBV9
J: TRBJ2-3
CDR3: ASSVGKAGGPDTQY

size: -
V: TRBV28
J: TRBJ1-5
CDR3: ASSLPWQQPQH

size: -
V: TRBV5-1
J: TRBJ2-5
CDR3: ASSASNYGETQY

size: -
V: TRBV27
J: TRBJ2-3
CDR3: ASSPRASGRPTDTQY

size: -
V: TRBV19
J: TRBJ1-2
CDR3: ASRPGQLSYGYT

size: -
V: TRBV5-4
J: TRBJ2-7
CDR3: ASSLLRASGGANEQY

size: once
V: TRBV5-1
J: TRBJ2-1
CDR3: ASSPGTGGIEQF

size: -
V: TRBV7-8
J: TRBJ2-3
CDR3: ASSGSSSGLATDTQY

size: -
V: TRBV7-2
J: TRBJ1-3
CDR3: ASSLKGTSGNAGNTIY